Listed below are T cell receptor beta chains from one sample, sequenced in a study of a mutant IDH1 vaccine in newly diagnosed glioma. Antigens of these TCRs are unknown. Clones were sequenced by immunoSEQ multiplex PCR, and TCRdb holds only the in-frame ones, with some missing. The sample records 120,000 or so clones, just under 80% being singletons. The sample in question was PBMCs, obtained from a glioma patient whose treatment included an IDH1 peptide vaccine. Receptors originate from a man aged 35 to 55 with glioma. The CDR3 runs from the conserved cysteine through the conserved F or W. The D gene is left open where the match is weak. Size values are once, few and many counts, or a class for expanded clones, and some rows have none.

clone size	V gene	J gene	D gene	CDR3 protein	CDR3 DNA
-	TRBV28	TRBJ1-2	-	CASSPIPNYGYTF	TGTGCCAGCAGTCCTATCCCTAACTATGGCTACACCTTC
-	TRBV19	TRBJ1-1	-	CASTRLGSMNTEAFF	TGTGCCAGCACCAGGTTGGGCAGCATGAACACTGAAGCTTTCTTT
-	TRBV18	TRBJ1-2	-	CASSLGPAYGYTF	TGTGCCAGCTCACTCGGACCGGCCTATGGCTACACCTTC
-	TRBV5-1	TRBJ2-1	TRBD2	CASSGGLAEANEQFF	TGCGCCAGCAGCGGGGGACTAGCGGAGGCCAATGAGCAGTTCTTC
once	TRBV9	TRBJ2-3	-	CASSVAIGRADTQYF	TGTGCCAGCAGCGTAGCTATAGGACGAGCAGATACGCAGTATTTT
-	TRBV2	TRBJ2-5	TRBD2	CASAAGGSQETQYF	TGTGCCAGCGCTGCCGGGGGGAGTCAAGAGACCCAGTACTTC
-	TRBV7-9	TRBJ2-7	-	CASSLAGPVTYEQYF	TGTGCCAGCAGCTTAGCAGGCCCAGTGACCTACGAGCAGTACTTC
-	TRBV18	TRBJ2-4	-	CASSPETATLNIQYF	TGTGCCAGCTCACCAGAGACAGCCACTTTGAACATTCAGTACTTC
-	TRBV19	TRBJ2-1	-	CASSILSAGYNEQFF	TGTGCCAGTAGTATCTTATCTGCGGGCTACAATGAGCAGTTCTTC
-	TRBV14	TRBJ2-3	TRBD1	CASSLAGGAYPYF	TGTGCCAGCAGCTTAGCAGGGGGCGCTTATCCGTATTTT
-	TRBV7-2	TRBJ2-2	TRBD2	CASSLRGTSGGGLDGELFF	TGTGCCAGCAGCTTAAGAGGGACTAGCGGGGGCGGATTGGACGGGGAGCTGTTTTTT
-	TRBV10-2	TRBJ2-7	-	CASSDHEQYF	TGCGCCAGCAGTGACCACGAGCAGTACTTC
-	TRBV18	TRBJ2-3	TRBD2	CASSPLRLAGVTDTQYF	TGTGCCAGCTCACCACTCCGACTAGCGGGAGTAACAGATACGCAGTATTTT
few	TRBV30	TRBJ1-4	TRBD1	CAWSVGTGGKKLFF	TGTGCCTGGAGCGTGGGGACAGGGGGCAAAAAACTGTTTTTT
once	TRBV10-2	TRBJ1-5	-	CASSESPGGNQPQHF	TGCGCCAGCAGTGAGTCGCCGGGGGGCAATCAGCCCCAGCATTTT
once	TRBV29-1	TRBJ2-1	-	CSVPGTGLRNEQFF	TGCAGCGTTCCCGGGACGGGTTTGAGGAATGAGCAGTTCTTC
-	TRBV9	TRBJ1-1	TRBD1	CASSAGTVNTEAFF	TGTGCCAGCAGCGCTGGGACAGTGAACACTGAAGCTTTCTTT
-	TRBV19	TRBJ1-5	TRBD1	CASTRTGTGYQPQHF	TGTGCCAGTACCCGGACCGGGACAGGGTATCAGCCCCAGCATTTT
-	TRBV5-4	TRBJ1-6	-	CASSASTDSPLHF	TGTGCCAGCAGCGCTTCTACGGATTCACCCCTCCACTTT
-	TRBV5-4	TRBJ2-5	TRBD1	CASNRDSNNQETQYF	TGTGCCAGCAATAGGGACAGCAACAACCAAGAGACCCAGTACTTC
few	TRBV4-3	TRBJ2-2	-	CASSQRTANTGELFF	TGCGCCAGCAGCCAACGGACAGCGAACACCGGGGAGCTGTTTTTT
-	TRBV12-5	TRBJ2-3	TRBD1	CASGLGGQGRDTQYF	TGTGCTAGTGGTTTGGGGGGACAGGGGAGAGATACGCAGTATTTT
-	TRBV7-8	TRBJ2-1	TRBD1	CASSLGFRGPKEQFF	TGTGCCAGCAGCTTAGGATTTAGGGGGCCAAAAGAGCAGTTCTTC
-	TRBV7-6	TRBJ2-7	TRBD1	CASSRDRGFYEQYF	TGTGCCAGCAGCCGGGACAGGGGTTTTTACGAGCAGTACTTC
-	TRBV15	TRBJ2-5	-	CATSRDQGAGTSRETQYF	TGTGCCACCAGCAGAGATCAAGGGGCAGGGACCAGTCGGGAGACCCAGTACTTC
-	TRBV6-5	TRBJ2-1	TRBD2	CASRTGLGLFNEQFF	TGTGCCAGCAGGACGGGACTAGGGTTGTTCAATGAGCAGTTCTTC
-	TRBV19	TRBJ2-1	-	CASSIVTGVDEQFF	TGTGCCAGTAGTATTGTAACGGGAGTCGATGAGCAGTTCTTC
-	TRBV7-2	TRBJ2-7	TRBD2	CASARTSAYEQYF	TGTGCCAGCGCCCGGACTAGCGCCTACGAGCAGTACTTC
-	TRBV15	TRBJ1-2	-	CATSKMGQGVYGYTF	TGTGCCACCAGCAAAATGGGACAAGGGGTCTATGGCTACACCTTC
-	TRBV10-3	TRBJ2-3	TRBD1	CAISESPGQGADTQYF	TGTGCCATCAGTGAGTCTCCGGGACAGGGGGCAGATACGCAGTATTTT
once	TRBV6-5	TRBJ2-1	TRBD2	CASSSLLAGPDNEQFF	TGTGCCAGCAGTTCCCTACTAGCGGGCCCAGACAATGAGCAGTTCTTC
-	TRBV7-9	TRBJ2-7	-	CASSPTGLPQYEQYF	TGTGCCAGCAGTCCAACAGGCCTCCCACAGTACGAGCAGTACTTC
-	TRBV6-5	TRBJ2-2	TRBD2	CASSPRVAGRGELFF	TGTGCCAGCAGTCCCAGAGTAGCGGGCCGCGGGGAGCTGTTTTTT
-	TRBV27	TRBJ2-7	TRBD1	CASSGLRGSSYEQYF	TGTGCCAGCAGTGGCCTCAGGGGGAGTTCCTACGAGCAGTACTTC
-	TRBV7-2	TRBJ2-1	TRBD2	CASSSGGLAGGPYNEQFF	TGTGCCAGCAGCTCTGGGGGGCTAGCGGGAGGGCCTTACAATGAGCAGTTCTTC
-	TRBV29-1	TRBJ2-7	-	CSVGASSYEQYF	TGCAGCGTTGGTGCCTCCTCCTACGAGCAGTACTTC
-	TRBV6-1	TRBJ2-1	-	CASSESGPNNEQFF	TGTGCCAGCAGTGAATCAGGGCCCAACAATGAGCAGTTCTTC
-	TRBV18	TRBJ2-1	TRBD1	CASSRDRGLGNEQFF	TGTGCCAGCTCACGCGACAGGGGGCTAGGCAATGAGCAGTTCTTC
-	TRBV30	TRBJ2-5	-	CAWSLQGGWKTQYF	TGTGCCTGGAGTTTGCAGGGAGGTTGGAAGACCCAGTACTTC
-	TRBV6-5	TRBJ2-7	TRBD1	CASSGGTASYEQYF	TGTGCCAGCAGTGGTGGGACAGCCTCCTACGAGCAGTACTTC
-	TRBV7-2	TRBJ2-1	-	CASSRPGQVGGNEQFF	TGTGCCAGCAGTCGACCCGGACAGGTTGGGGGGAATGAGCAGTTCTTC
-	TRBV9	TRBJ2-3	-	CASSPRDGPGTDTQYF	TGTGCCAGCAGCCCCAGGGACGGTCCAGGCACAGATACGCAGTATTTT
few	TRBV6-1	TRBJ1-3	-	CASSEGIYSGNTIYF	TGTGCCAGCAGTGAAGGGATCTACTCTGGAAACACCATATATTTT
-	TRBV11-3	TRBJ2-7	-	CASSLAGSYEQYF	TGTGCCAGCAGCTTAGCAGGGTCCTACGAGCAGTACTTC
-	TRBV28	TRBJ1-4	-	CASSSVRQSFNEKLFF	TGTGCCAGCAGTTCCGTCCGACAGAGCTTTAATGAAAAACTGTTTTTT
-	TRBV10-3	TRBJ2-1	-	CAISIPGYYNEQFF	TGTGCCATCAGTATTCCGGGATACTACAATGAGCAGTTCTTC
-	TRBV19	TRBJ2-1	-	CASSHREGDEQFF	TGTGCCAGTAGCCACAGGGAAGGGGATGAGCAGTTCTTC
-	TRBV15	TRBJ2-1	-	CATSRKGSAYNEQFF	TGTGCCACCAGCAGAAAGGGGAGCGCCTACAATGAGCAGTTCTTC
-	TRBV11-2	TRBJ2-5	-	CASSLDRRDRTYF	TGTGCCAGCAGCTTAGATCGTAGGGATAGGACCTACTTC
once	TRBV14	TRBJ2-3	-	CASSQVGALTDTQYF	TGTGCCAGCAGCCAAGTCGGGGCCCTTACAGATACGCAGTATTTT
few	TRBV5-1	TRBJ1-1	-	CASSLASRTMNTEAFF	TGCGCCAGCAGCTTGGCATCACGGACTATGAACACTGAAGCTTTCTTT
-	TRBV4-1	TRBJ1-2	TRBD1	CASSQAGTGTTHGYTF	TGCGCCAGCAGCCAAGCTGGGACAGGGACGACCCATGGCTACACCTTC
-	TRBV5-1	TRBJ1-3	-	CASSLDISGNTIYF	TGCGCCAGCAGCTTGGATATCTCTGGAAACACCATATATTTT
-	TRBV4-1	TRBJ2-4	TRBD2	CASSPGLAGGLAKNIQYF	TGCGCCAGCAGCCCCGGACTAGCGGGAGGACTAGCCAAAAACATTCAGTACTTC